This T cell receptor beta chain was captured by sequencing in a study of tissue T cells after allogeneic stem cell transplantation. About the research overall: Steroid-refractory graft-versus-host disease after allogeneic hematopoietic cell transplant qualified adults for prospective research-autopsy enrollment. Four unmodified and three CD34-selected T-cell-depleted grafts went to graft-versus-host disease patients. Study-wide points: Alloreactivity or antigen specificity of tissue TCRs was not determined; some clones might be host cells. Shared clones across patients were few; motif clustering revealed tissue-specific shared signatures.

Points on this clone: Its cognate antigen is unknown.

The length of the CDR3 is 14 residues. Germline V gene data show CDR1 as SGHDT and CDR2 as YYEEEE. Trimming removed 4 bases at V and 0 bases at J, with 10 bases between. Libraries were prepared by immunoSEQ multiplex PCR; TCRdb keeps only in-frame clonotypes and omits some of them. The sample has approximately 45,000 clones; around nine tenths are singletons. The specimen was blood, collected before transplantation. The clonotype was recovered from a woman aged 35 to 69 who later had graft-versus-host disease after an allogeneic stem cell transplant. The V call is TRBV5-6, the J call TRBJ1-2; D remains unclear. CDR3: CASSPIGANYGYTF. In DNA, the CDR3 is TGTGCCAGCAGCCCAATTGGGGCTAACTATGGCTACACCTTC. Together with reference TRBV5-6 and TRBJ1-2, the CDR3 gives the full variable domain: DAGVTQSPTHLIKTRGQQVTLRCSPKSGHDTVSWYQQALGQGPQFIFQYYEEEERQRGNFPDRFSGHQFPNYSSELNVNALLLGDSALYLCASSPIGANYGYTFGSGTRLTVV.